Below, one T cell receptor (beta chain) is given with its context. Its antigen is as yet unknown. Sequenced by immunoSEQ multiplex PCR; TCRdb stores in-frame clones only, minus some. The sample holds 200,000 or so clones; 80% to 95% are singletons and the top ten take 1% to 1.2%. The germline V gene encodes CDR1 LNHDA and CDR2 SQIVND (reference sequence). This CDR3 has 11 residues. V was pared by 4 bases and J by 12 bases, with 10 bases between. The data originate from a study of cytomegalovirus exposure and HLA in healthy donors. The donors were part of the roughly 110-subject validation cohort, which stood apart from the approximately 670-subject first cohort. Findings of the study overall: In vitro checks showed that a few CMV-associated chains really do target CMV antigens.

The J gene is TRBJ1-5, the V gene TRBV19, with a tentative D call TRBD1 (5 bases). Sequenced: PBMCs. The sequence was collected from a woman aged 18 to 35 in good health and CMV-seronegative. This CDR3 reads CASSTMGGQHF. The CDR3 coding sequence is TGTGCCAGTAGTACAATGGGGGGCCAGCATTTT.